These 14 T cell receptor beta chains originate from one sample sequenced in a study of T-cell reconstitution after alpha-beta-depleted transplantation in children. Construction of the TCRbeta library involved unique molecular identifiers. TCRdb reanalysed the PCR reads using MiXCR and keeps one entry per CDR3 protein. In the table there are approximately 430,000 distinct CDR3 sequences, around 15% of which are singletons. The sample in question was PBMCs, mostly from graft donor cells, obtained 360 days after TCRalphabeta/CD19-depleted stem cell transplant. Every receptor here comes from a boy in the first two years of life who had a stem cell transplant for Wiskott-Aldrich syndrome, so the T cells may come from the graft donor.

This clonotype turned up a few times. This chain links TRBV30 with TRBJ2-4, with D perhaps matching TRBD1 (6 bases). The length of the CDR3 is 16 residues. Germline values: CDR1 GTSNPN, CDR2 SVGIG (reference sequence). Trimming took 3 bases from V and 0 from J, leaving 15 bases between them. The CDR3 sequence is CAWRPRGFLAKNIQYF. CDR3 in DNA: TGTGCCTGGAGACCCAGGGGATTCTTAGCCAAAAACATTCAGTACTTC.

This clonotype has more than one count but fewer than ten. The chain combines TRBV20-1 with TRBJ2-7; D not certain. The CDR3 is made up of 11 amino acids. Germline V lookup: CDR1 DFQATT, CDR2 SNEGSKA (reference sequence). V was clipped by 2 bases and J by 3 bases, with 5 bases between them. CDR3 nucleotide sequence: TGCAGTGCTAGATTTGTCTACGAGCAGTACTTC. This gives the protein CSARFVYEQYF.

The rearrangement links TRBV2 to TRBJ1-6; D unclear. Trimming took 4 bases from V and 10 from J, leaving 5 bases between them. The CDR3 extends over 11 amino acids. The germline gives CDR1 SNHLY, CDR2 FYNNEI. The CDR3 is CASSGWSPLHF. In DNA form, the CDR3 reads TGTGCCAGCAGTGGTTGGTCACCCCTCCACTTT.

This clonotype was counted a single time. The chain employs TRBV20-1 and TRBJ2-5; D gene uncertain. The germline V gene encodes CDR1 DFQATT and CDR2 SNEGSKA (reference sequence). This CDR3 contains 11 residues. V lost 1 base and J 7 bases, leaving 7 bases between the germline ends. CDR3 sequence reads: CSARARGTQYF. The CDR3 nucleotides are TGCAGTGCTAGAGCTCGAGGGACCCAGTACTTC.

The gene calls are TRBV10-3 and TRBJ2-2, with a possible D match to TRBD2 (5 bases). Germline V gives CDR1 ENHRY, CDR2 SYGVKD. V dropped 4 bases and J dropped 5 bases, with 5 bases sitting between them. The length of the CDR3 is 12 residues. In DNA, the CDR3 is TGTGCCATCAGTGGAGGGACCGGGGAGCTGTTTTTT. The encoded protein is CAISGGTGELFF.

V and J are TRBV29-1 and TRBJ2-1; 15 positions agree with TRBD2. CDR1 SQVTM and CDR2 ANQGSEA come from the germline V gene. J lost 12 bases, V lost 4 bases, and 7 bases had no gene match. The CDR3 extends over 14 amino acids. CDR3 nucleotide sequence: TGCAGCGTTGTCAGGGGACTAGCGGGAGGTAGGCAGTTCTTC. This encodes CSVVRGLAGGRQFF.

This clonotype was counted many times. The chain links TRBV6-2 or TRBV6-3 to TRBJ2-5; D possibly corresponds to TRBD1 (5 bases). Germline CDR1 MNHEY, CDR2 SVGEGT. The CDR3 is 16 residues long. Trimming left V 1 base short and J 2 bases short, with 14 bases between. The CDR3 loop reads CASSYYDSAPQETQYF. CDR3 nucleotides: TGTGCCAGCAGTTACTATGACAGCGCCCCACAAGAGACCCAGTACTTC.

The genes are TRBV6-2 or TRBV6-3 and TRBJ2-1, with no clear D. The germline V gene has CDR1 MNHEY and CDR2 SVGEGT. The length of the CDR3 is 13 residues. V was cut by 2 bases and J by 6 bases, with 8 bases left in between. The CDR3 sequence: CASSYGRINEQFF. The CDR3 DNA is TGTGCCAGCAGTTACGGACGGATCAATGAGCAGTTCTTC.

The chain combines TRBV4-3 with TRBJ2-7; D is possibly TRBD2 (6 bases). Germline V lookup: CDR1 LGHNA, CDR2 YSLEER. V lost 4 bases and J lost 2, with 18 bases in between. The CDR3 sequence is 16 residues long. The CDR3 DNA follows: TGCGCCAGCAGCCTCGCGAGGCAAGCGGGCCCCTACGAGCAGTACTTC. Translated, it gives CASSLARQAGPYEQYF.

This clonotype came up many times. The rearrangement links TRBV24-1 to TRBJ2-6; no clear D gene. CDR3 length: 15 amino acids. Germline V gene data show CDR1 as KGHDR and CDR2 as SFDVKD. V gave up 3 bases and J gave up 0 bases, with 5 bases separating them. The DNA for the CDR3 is TGTGCCACCAGTGATCCTCGCTCTGGGGCCAACGTCCTGACTTTC. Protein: CATSDPRSGANVLTF.

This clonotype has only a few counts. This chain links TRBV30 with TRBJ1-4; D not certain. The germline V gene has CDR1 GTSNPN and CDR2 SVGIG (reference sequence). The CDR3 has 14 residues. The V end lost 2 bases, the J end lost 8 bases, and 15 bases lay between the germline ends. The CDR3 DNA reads TGTGCCTGGAGTTGGAGTGGCAAATCAGAAAAACTGTTTTTT. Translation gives CAWSWSGKSEKLFF.

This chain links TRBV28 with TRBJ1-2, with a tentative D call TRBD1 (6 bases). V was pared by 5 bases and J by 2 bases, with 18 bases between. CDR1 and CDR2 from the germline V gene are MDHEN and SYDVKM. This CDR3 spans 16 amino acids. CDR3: CASSQTGKKANYGYTF. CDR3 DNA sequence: TGTGCCAGCAGTCAAACAGGGAAGAAGGCGAACTATGGCTACACCTTC.

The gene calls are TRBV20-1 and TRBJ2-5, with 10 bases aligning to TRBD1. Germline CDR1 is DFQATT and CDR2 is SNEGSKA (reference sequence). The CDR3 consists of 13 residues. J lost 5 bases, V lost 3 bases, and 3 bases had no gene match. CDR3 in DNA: TGCAGTGCTAGCGGGGACAGGGGCGAGACCCAGTACTTC. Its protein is CSASGDRGETQYF.

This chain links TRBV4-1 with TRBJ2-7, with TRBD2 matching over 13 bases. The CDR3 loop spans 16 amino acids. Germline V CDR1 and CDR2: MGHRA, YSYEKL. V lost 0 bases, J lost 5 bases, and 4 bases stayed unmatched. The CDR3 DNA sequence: TGCGCCAGCAGCCAAGATAGGACTAGCGGGAGAAACGAGCAGTACTTC. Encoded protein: CASSQDRTSGRNEQYF.